This T cell receptor beta chain was documented in a study of follicular helper T cells after annual influenza vaccination. Study-wide points: Most later recoveries of Day 7 ICOS+CD38+ clones were ICOS-CD38- cTfh. Yearly vaccinations repeatedly recalled conserved clonotypes in ICOS+CD38+ cTfh.

Time point here: 2014-2015 season, pre-vaccination. Sorted blood CD4 subsets were sequenced before and after adults received seasonal inactivated influenza vaccine. This CDR3 is 14 amino acids long. Per the germline V gene, CDR1 is MNHNY and CDR2 is SVGAGI (reference sequence). V gave up 10 bases and J gave up 6 bases, with 18 bases separating them. As regards this clone: Its antigen is not identified.

Profiled with immunoSEQ multiplex PCR; TCRdb holds only in-frame clones, not every one. The sample consists of around 13,000 clones, roughly 80% of them appearing once. This TCR derives from an adult who received the influenza vaccine. This rearrangement joins TRBV6-6 to TRBJ2-2, with D maybe TRBD2 (6 bases). This specimen consisted of CXCR5- memory CD4+ T cells sorted from blood, obtained on the day of influenza vaccination. CDR3 nucleotide sequence: TGTGCCACCAGCCTGGGGGGTTCGGCCGGGGAGCTGTTTTTT. It is translated as CATSLGGSAGELFF.